This passage covers 27 T cell receptor beta chains from one sample sequenced in a study of blood T cell repertoires in COVID-19. TCRdb's copy holds only in-frame clones and misses some; the assay was immunoSEQ multiplex PCR. The sample yields about 24,000 clones, about 89% seen once. The material sequenced was peripheral blood. The receptors come from a man aged 45-65 years with active COVID-19.

The chain couples TRBV11-2 to TRBJ2-5; a possible D gene is TRBD1 (6 bases). CDR1 SGHAT and CDR2 FQNNGV come from the germline V gene. V was cut by 5 bases and J by 1 base, with 17 bases left in between. The CDR3 runs to 16 residues. For the CDR3, the DNA is TGTGCCAGCAGCCCACAGGGTAAACTACCCCAAGAGACCCAGTACTTC. Protein sequence: CASSPQGKLPQETQYF.

The V call is TRBV5-1, the J call TRBJ1-2; 9 bases line up with TRBD1. Looked up from germline, CDR1 is SGHRS and CDR2 is YFSETQ. There are 12 residues in the CDR3. The trim removed 4 bases at V and 10 bases at J, leaving 5 bases unmatched. CDR3 DNA sequence: TGCGCCAGCAGCCCGGACAGGGGCTCCTACACCTTC. It translates to CASSPDRGSYTF.

The rearrangement links TRBV30 to TRBJ2-1; D is uncertain. The CDR3 is 12 residues long. V was cut by 2 bases and J by 7 bases, with 9 bases left in between. Germline V lookup: CDR1 GTSNPN, CDR2 SVGIG (reference sequence). Written as DNA, the CDR3 is TGTGCCTGGAGTCGTCAGACAAATGAGCAGTTCTTC. It yields the protein CAWSRQTNEQFF.

The genes are TRBV11-3 and TRBJ1-1; D is unclear. The CDR3 consists of 15 residues. In germline, CDR1 is SGHNT, CDR2 YENEEA. V was trimmed by 1 base and J by 6 bases, leaving 15 bases between them. The CDR3 sequence is CASSLVPGVGAEAFF. DNA for the CDR3: TGTGCCAGCAGCTTAGTCCCCGGGGTTGGGGCTGAAGCTTTCTTT.

The chain employs TRBV12-3 or TRBV12-4 and TRBJ1-2, with D hard to call. V lost 7 bases and J 6 bases, leaving 12 bases between the germline ends. The CDR3 sequence is 12 residues long. The CDR3: CASTLPRDGYTF. The CDR3 nucleotides are TGTGCCAGCACCCTCCCCCGGGATGGCTACACCTTC.

V and J are TRBV10-3 and TRBJ1-1; 7 nucleotides agree with TRBD1. CDR3 size: 13 residues. With 2 bases clipped from V and 5 bases from J, the junction kept 2 bases outside the gene matches. CDR1 ENHRY and CDR2 SYGVKD come from the germline V gene. The CDR3 loop reads CAISERQGTEAFF. In nucleotides, the CDR3 is TGTGCCATCAGTGAGAGACAGGGAACTGAAGCTTTCTTT.

This clone was seen once. The CDR3 sequence is CAWSLSGSYEQYF. CDR3 coding DNA: TGTGCCTGGAGTCTTAGCGGGAGCTACGAGCAGTACTTC. The gene calls are TRBV30 and TRBJ2-7, with 9 positions matching TRBD2. Germline CDR1 reads GTSNPN; CDR2 reads SVGIG (reference sequence). V shed 2 bases and J 3 bases; nucleotides not matched to a gene: 2. This CDR3 is built from 13 residues.

This rearrangement joins TRBV14 to TRBJ2-1; D perhaps matches TRBD2 (6 bases). Trimming removed 0 bases at V and 4 bases at J, with 10 bases between. This CDR3 region has 15 residues. CDR1 SGHDN and CDR2 FVKESK come from the germline V gene. The CDR3 here is CASSQDRGGYNEQFF. The CDR3 DNA reads as TGTGCCAGCAGCCAAGATAGAGGAGGGTACAATGAGCAGTTCTTC.

The chain couples TRBV19 to TRBJ1-2; 10 bases map to TRBD1. Germline assignment: CDR1 LNHDA and CDR2 SQIVND (reference sequence). The CDR3 consists of 15 residues. V trimming: 4 bases; J trimming: 4 bases; junction bases outside the gene matches: 6. The CDR3 spells CASSTQTGGGYGYTF. Here the CDR3 DNA reads TGTGCCAGTAGTACCCAGACAGGGGGCGGCTATGGCTACACCTTC.

The chain recombines TRBV19 with TRBJ1-3; D unresolved. Trimming shortened V by 5 bases and J by 6 bases, and 17 bases separated the two germline ends. The CDR3 consists of 15 residues. Germline CDR1 reads LNHDA; CDR2 reads SQIVND (reference sequence). The CDR3 region has the DNA TGTGCCAGTAGTTGGGCGGGAATAGCTGAAAACACCATATATTTT. This sequence encodes CASSWAGIAENTIYF. Drawing the rest from reference TRBV19 and TRBJ1-3, the complete variable domain is DGGITQSPKYLFRKEGQNVTLSCEQNLNHDAMYWYRQDPGQGLRLIYYSQIVNDFQKGDIAEGYSVSREKKESFPLTVTSAQKNPTAFYLCASSWAGIAENTIYFGEGSWLTVV.

The V gene is TRBV7-2, the J gene TRBJ1-1; perhaps TRBD1 as D (5 bases). There are 14 residues in the CDR3. Germline V gene data show CDR1 as SGHTA and CDR2 as FQGNSA. With 4 bases removed from V and 12 bases from J, the gap between germline ends came to 21 bases. The CDR3 nucleotides read TGTGCCAGCAGCTCGGGCTATTCGGGAGGGGTTACTTTCTTT. Encoded protein: CASSSGYSGGVTFF.

The gene calls are TRBV5-1 and TRBJ2-1, with D perhaps matching TRBD2 (6 bases). The CDR3 runs to 14 residues. Germline values: CDR1 SGHRS, CDR2 YFSETQ. Trimming shortened V by 4 bases and J by 4 bases, and 12 bases separated the two germline ends. CDR3 sequence: CASSKELAYNEQFF. The DNA of the CDR3 is TGCGCCAGCAGCAAAGAGCTAGCGTACAATGAGCAGTTCTTC.

This clone showed up just a few times. The chain uses TRBV6-6 and TRBJ2-5, with 8 bases that match TRBD1. This CDR3 comprises 14 residues. Per the germline V gene, CDR1 is MNHNY and CDR2 is SVGAGI (reference sequence). J gave up 1 base and V 6 bases, and 4 bases lay outside the gene matches. CDR3 sequence reads: CASSRTGGQETQYF. In DNA form, the CDR3 reads TGTGCCAGCAGCCGCACAGGGGGCCAAGAGACCCAGTACTTC.

This rearrangement joins TRBV28 to TRBJ2-7; the D gene is possibly TRBD2 (5 bases). The V and J ends lost 6 bases and 0 bases respectively, with 15 bases between them. Germline loops: CDR1 MDHEN, CDR2 SYDVKM. This CDR3 has 15 amino acids. The CDR3 loop reads CASSSLGRSSYEQYF. In DNA, the CDR3 is TGTGCCAGCAGCTCACTAGGCCGAAGCTCCTACGAGCAGTACTTC.

This rearrangement joins TRBV28 to TRBJ2-4; D might be TRBD1 (6 bases). The CDR3 is made up of 14 amino acids. Trimming shortened V by 7 bases and J by 4 bases, and 14 bases separated the two germline ends. Germline V gene sequence: CDR1 MDHEN, CDR2 SYDVKM. CDR3 sequence (DNA): TGTGCCAGCACGATACAGGGAGCGAAAAACATTCAGTACTTC. This sequence encodes CASTIQGAKNIQYF.

The chain is built from TRBV5-1 and TRBJ2-7; possible D gene TRBD2, 5 bases. Trimming took 0 bases from V and 6 from J, leaving 13 bases between them. CDR1 is SGHRS and CDR2 is YFSETQ in the germline V gene. The CDR3 spans 14 residues. CDR3 in DNA: TGCGCCAGCAGCTTGGCGGGGATAGAGGGCGAGCAGTACTTC. This encodes CASSLAGIEGEQYF.

The V and J genes are TRBV27 and TRBJ2-7; 9 bases match TRBD2. This CDR3 has 16 residues. The junction had 10 bases not matched to a gene; V was cut back by 3 bases and J by 4 bases. From germline, CDR1 is MNHEY and CDR2 SMNVEV (reference sequence). DNA of the CDR3: TGTGCCAGCAGTTTGGGTGGTAGCGGGAGAGGATACGAGCAGTACTTC. As protein: CASSLGGSGRGYEQYF.

This chain connects TRBV19 to TRBJ2-1; TRBD2 matches 11 bases. Germline loops: CDR1 LNHDA, CDR2 SQIVND (reference sequence). V shed 6 bases, J shed 8 bases, and the junction held 9 bases outside the gene matches. CDR3 length: 15 amino acids. In DNA, the CDR3 is TGTGCCAGTAGGCCGGGACTAGCGGCTATATATGAGCAGTTCTTC. Its translation: CASRPGLAAIYEQFF.

This chain connects TRBV3-1 (or the pseudogene TRBV3-2) to TRBJ2-1; TRBD2 aligns across 12 bases. The germline CDR1 and CDR2 sequences are LGHDT and YNNKEL (reference sequence). J lost 5 bases, V lost 4 bases, and 3 bases had no gene match. The CDR3 contains 15 residues. The CDR3: CASSLGLAGNNEQFF. The CDR3 coding sequence is TGTGCCAGCAGCCTAGGACTAGCGGGGAACAATGAGCAGTTCTTC.

Only one count was recorded for this clone. The J gene is TRBJ2-2, the V gene TRBV28; D may be TRBD1 (6 bases). This CDR3 is 17 amino acids long. Per germline, CDR1 MDHEN and CDR2 SYDVKM. The V end lost 10 bases, the J end lost 4 bases, and 25 bases lay between the germline ends. CDR3 residues: CATYRTVPPDPTGELFF. The CDR3 DNA is TGTGCCACCTACAGGACAGTACCCCCCGACCCCACCGGGGAGCTGTTTTTT.

The chain joins TRBV7-9 to TRBJ1-5; 7 bases fit TRBD1. Germline V gene lookup returns CDR1 SEHNR and CDR2 FQNEAQ (reference sequence). With V trimmed by 9 bases and J by 2 bases, 13 bases remained unmatched. The CDR3 covers 16 residues. The DNA for the CDR3 is TGTGCCAGTGCCAGGGGGATCGGCAAGGGCAATCAGCCCCAGCATTTT. Residues: CASARGIGKGNQPQHF.

V usage is TRBV12-3 or TRBV12-4 and J usage is TRBJ2-5, with D tentatively TRBD1 (7 bases). V was pared by 8 bases and J by 5 bases, with 15 bases between. The CDR3 spans 13 residues. The CDR3 nucleotides are TGTGCCAGCGGCGTACAGGGGAGGGAGACCCAGTACTTC. Amino acid sequence: CASGVQGRETQYF.

The chain carries TRBV5-1 and TRBJ1-3; D is uncertain. The germline V gene has CDR1 SGHRS and CDR2 YFSETQ. The CDR3 is made up of 15 amino acids. Trimming removed 4 bases from V and 0 bases from J, with 11 bases in between. The CDR3 here is CASSPALFSGNTIYF. CDR3 nucleotide sequence: TGCGCCAGCAGCCCGGCACTATTCTCTGGAAACACCATATATTTT.

The rearrangement links TRBV3-1 (or the pseudogene TRBV3-2) to TRBJ2-2, with a possible D match to TRBD1 (7 bases). The CDR3 extends over 14 amino acids. V lost 2 bases and J lost 4, with 8 bases in between. Germline V gene sequence: CDR1 LGHDT, CDR2 YNNKEL (reference sequence). CDR3 sequence: CASSQQGGTGELFF. The CDR3 coding sequence is TGTGCCAGCAGCCAACAGGGGGGCACCGGGGAGCTGTTTTTT.

The V and J genes are TRBV7-8 and TRBJ2-4; TRBD2 might be the D (5 bases). This CDR3 is 16 amino acids long. Germline loops: CDR1 SGHVS, CDR2 FQNEAQ. V was shortened by 0 bases and J by 0 bases, with 9 bases between the two germline ends. The CDR3 DNA sequence: TGTGCCAGCAGCTTAGCTAGGGAGATAGCCAAAAACATTCAGTACTTC. Its protein is CASSLAREIAKNIQYF.

V usage is TRBV6-2 or TRBV6-3 and J usage is TRBJ1-1; tentative D call: TRBD1 (6 bases). This CDR3 contains 16 residues. With 0 bases removed from V and 6 bases from J, the gap between germline ends came to 17 bases. In germline, CDR1 is MNHEY, CDR2 SVGEGT. CDR3 amino acids: CASSYSSTGPPAEAFF. The CDR3 DNA sequence: TGTGCCAGCAGTTACTCGTCCACAGGGCCTCCCGCTGAAGCTTTCTTT.

Here the CDR3 reads CASLGGRAGVNEQFF. The CDR3 bases are TGTGCCAGCCTCGGGGGGCGGGCGGGAGTAAATGAGCAGTTCTTC. The chain uses TRBV7-8 and TRBJ2-1, with a tentative D call TRBD2 (7 bases). Germline CDR1 and CDR2: SGHVS and FQNEAQ. There are 15 residues in the CDR3. Deletions cut 8 bases from V and 7 bases from J, with 21 bases between.